The 21 T cell receptor beta chains below all came from one sample that was sequenced in a study of CD4 and CD8 cells across lung adenocarcinoma regions. A single record per CDR3 protein comes from TCRdb applying MiXCR to the PCR reads. The table records about 23,000 distinct CDR3 sequences, around 52% of them present only once. The specimen sequenced was CD4+ T cells from the center of a lung tumor. The receptors come from a male donor with lung adenocarcinoma. The CD4 and CD8 labels of this study may be unreliable.

This clonotype was detected only a few times. This chain links TRBV4-1 with TRBJ2-1; D is unresolved. This CDR3 spans 16 amino acids. Trimming cost V 4 bases and J 4 bases, with 17 bases left between them. CDR1 and CDR2 from the germline V gene are MGHRA and YSYEKL. DNA for the CDR3: TGCGCCAGCAGCCCAGGTGTCGGAATGAGATACAATGAGCAGTTCTTC. It codes for CASSPGVGMRYNEQFF.

This clonotype was seen only once. The junction and the germline gene differ at one end; a read error may be behind it. V and J are TRBV6-5 and TRBJ2-3; D gene ambiguous. The CDR3 extends over 15 amino acids. Germline V gene sequence: CDR1 MNHEY, CDR2 SVGAGI. The CDR3 sequence: CASRLQSGITDTLYF. CDR3 nucleotide sequence: TGTGCCAGCAGACTCCAGTCCGGAATTACAGATACGCTGTATTTT.

This clonotype was observed a few times. V is TRBV3-1 and J is TRBJ2-5; 9 nucleotides align to TRBD1. The assigned J gene may be wrong: the sequence end matches TRBJ2-7 better. This CDR3 contains 16 residues. Germline assignment: CDR1 LGHDT and CDR2 YNNKEL (reference sequence). CDR3 amino acids: CASSPTTGQGTYEQYF. In DNA form, the CDR3 reads TGTGCCAGCAGTCCCACTACGGGACAGGGTACCTACGAGCAGTACTTC.

The chain couples TRBV9 to TRBJ2-3; a possible D gene is TRBD1 (6 bases). Looked up from germline, CDR1 is SGDLS and CDR2 is YYNGEE. The CDR3 sequence is 16 residues long. With 2 bases removed from V and 4 bases from J, the gap between germline ends came to 17 bases. CDR3 sequence (DNA): TGTGCCAGCAGCGTTTCTTCCGGGACACTTGCAGATACGCAGTATTTT. It specifies CASSVSSGTLADTQYF.

This chain joins TRBV6-1 and TRBJ2-4; D might be TRBD2 (6 bases). Trimming left V 6 bases short and J 13 bases short, with 25 bases between. This CDR3 has 15 residues. Germline-derived CDR1 and CDR2 are MNHNS and SASEGT. CDR3 protein: CASSSDGRGTNTQYF. Written as DNA, the CDR3 is TGTGCCAGCAGCTCGGACGGGAGAGGCACAAACACGCAGTACTTC.

This clonotype was observed a handful of times. The V and J genes are TRBV11-2 and TRBJ1-1; 8 positions agree with TRBD1. The V segment lost 5 bases and the J segment 3 bases; nucleotides outside the gene matches: 5. Per the germline V gene, CDR1 is SGHAT and CDR2 is FQNNGV. This CDR3 is 14 amino acids long. CDR3 nucleotide sequence: TGTGCCAGCAGCGAGCGACAGGGGTACACTGAAGCTTTCTTT. This translates into CASSERQGYTEAFF.

This clonotype turned up a few times. This chain connects TRBV28 to TRBJ1-5, with 10 bases identical to TRBD1. The trim removed 3 bases at V and 6 bases at J, leaving 8 bases unmatched. Germline lookup yields CDR1 MDHEN and CDR2 SYDVKM. The length of the CDR3 is 16 residues. CDR3 bases: TGTGCCAGCAGTTTGACAGGGGGCGGGTTTTCTCAGCCCCAGCATTTT. As protein: CASSLTGGGFSQPQHF.

This clonotype was found many times. V is TRBV10-2 and J is TRBJ2-1; TRBD1 or TRBD2 may be the D gene (5 bases each). CDR1 and CDR2 (germline): WSHSY, SAAADI. V lost 6 bases and J lost 3, with 9 bases in between. This CDR3 spans 13 amino acids. CDR3 amino acids: CASSRDDYNEQFF. CDR3 nucleotide sequence: TGCGCCAGCAGCAGGGACGACTACAATGAGCAGTTCTTC.

V and J are TRBV10-2 and TRBJ2-4; either TRBD1 or TRBD2 may supply D (5 bases each). Looked up from germline, CDR1 is WSHSY and CDR2 is SAAADI. V was cut by 9 bases and J by 13 bases, with 22 bases left in between. CDR3 length equals 13 residues. CDR3 DNA: TGCGCCAGGGGGGTGAGCGCCAAAAATACGCAGTACTTC. Encoded protein: CARGVSAKNTQYF.

The rearrangement joins TRBV20-1 to TRBJ2-7; 14 nucleotides line up with TRBD2. The germline gives CDR1 DFQATT, CDR2 SNEGSKA (reference sequence). The junction had 13 bases not matched to a gene; V was cut back by 3 bases and J by 6 bases. This CDR3 is 17 amino acids long. CDR3 coding DNA: TGCAGTGCTAGTCCTCAACTGGGACTAGCGGGAGTTTCCGAGCAGTACTTC. The encoded protein is CSASPQLGLAGVSEQYF.

The J gene is TRBJ1-4, the V gene TRBV10-2, with a weak D call TRBD1 (6 bases). Trimming stripped 7 bases from V and 0 bases from J, with 18 bases between. The CDR3 has 17 residues. CDR1 WSHSY and CDR2 SAAADI come from the germline V gene. The CDR3 DNA reads as TGCGCCAGCAAATTCGACAGGAGGGCAACAACTAATGAAAAACTGTTTTTT. It specifies CASKFDRRATTNEKLFF.

The V and J genes are TRBV6-1 and TRBJ2-4; possible D gene TRBD2, 7 bases. Germline assignment: CDR1 MNHNS and CDR2 SASEGT. Trimming left V 3 bases short and J 13 bases short, with 22 bases between. The CDR3 covers 15 residues. The CDR3 sequence is CASSDLSGGANEQYF. The CDR3, as DNA: TGTGCCAGCAGTGATTTGAGTGGGGGGGCCAATGAGCAGTACTTC.

As to this clonotype: The junction departs from the called germline gene at one end, perhaps through a read error. The V and J genes are TRBV27 and TRBJ2-4; the match to TRBD2 covers 8 bases. Germline CDR1 is MNHEY and CDR2 is SMNVEV (reference sequence). CDR3 length: 14 residues. This chain's CDR3 is CAGSGSGHQNTQYF. The CDR3 DNA follows: TGTGCGGGGAGCGGGAGCGGACACCAAAACACTCAGTACTTC.

The chain carries TRBV27 and TRBJ2-1; a weak D match, TRBD2 (6 bases). V was pared by 6 bases and J by 4 bases, with 16 bases between. This CDR3 has 15 amino acids. Germline V gene lookup returns CDR1 MNHEY and CDR2 SMNVEV (reference sequence). This CDR3 reads CASRAPGGAYNEQFF. Written as DNA, the CDR3 is TGTGCCAGCAGGGCCCCCGGGGGTGCGTACAATGAGCAGTTCTTC.

This chain connects TRBV7-2 to TRBJ2-5; the D gene is possibly TRBD2 (6 bases). V lost 1 base and J lost 7, with 13 bases in between. The length of the CDR3 is 14 residues. Germline V gene sequence: CDR1 SGHTA, CDR2 FQGNSA. CDR3 amino acids: CASSLEDWRGTQYF. The CDR3 nucleotides read TGTGCCAGCAGCTTAGAGGATTGGCGGGGGACCCAGTACTTC.

Only a few counts were recorded for this clonotype. The chain uses TRBV4-2 and TRBJ2-2, with D hard to call. This CDR3 has 14 residues. Looked up from germline, CDR1 is LGHNA and CDR2 is YNFKEQ. Trimming pared 5 bases from V and 2 bases from J, leaving 9 bases between. DNA of the CDR3: TGTGCCAGCAGCAGCTTATTAAACACCGGGGAGCTGTTTTTT. The encoded protein is CASSSLLNTGELFF.

About this clonotype: The junction shows a germline mismatch at one end, possibly a read error. The chain carries TRBV4-1 and TRBJ2-5; the match to TRBD2 covers 8 bases. CDR1 and CDR2 from the germline V gene are MGHRA and YSYEKL. This CDR3 region has 14 residues. Here the CDR3 DNA reads TGCGCGGGCAGCGGGGGCGGGGAGCAAGATACCCAGTACTTC. As protein: CAGSGGGEQDTQYF.

The chain combines TRBV20-1 with TRBJ2-1; 11 bases are shared with TRBD2. V lost 6 bases, J lost 7 bases, and 11 bases stayed unmatched. The CDR3 consists of 15 residues. From germline, CDR1 is DFQATT and CDR2 SNEGSKA (reference sequence). CDR3 DNA: TGCAGTGCACCGACTAGCGGGACACCGCGTAATGAGCAGTTCTTC. It is translated as CSAPTSGTPRNEQFF.

As concerns this clonotype: One end of the junction fails to match germline, which may point to a read error. The chain links TRBV10-2 to TRBJ2-5, with D perhaps matching TRBD1 or TRBD2 (6 bases each). The germline V gene has CDR1 WSHSY and CDR2 SAAADI. The length of the CDR3 is 14 residues. The CDR3 reads CAGNGGRIQDTQYF. Written as DNA, the CDR3 is TGTGCGGGCAACGGGGGCCGAATCCAAGACACTCAGTACTTC.

By proportion, this clonotype is medium-sized. The chain couples TRBV7-2 to TRBJ2-1, with D hard to call. The J call may be mistaken, given a closer DNA end match to TRBJ2-5. The CDR3 has 11 amino acids. Germline V gives CDR1 SGHTA, CDR2 FQGNSA. CDR3 sequence: CASTPGETQYF. The DNA for the CDR3 is TGTGCCAGCACCCCCGGGGAGACCCAGTACTTC.

This clonotype was counted at least ten times. The chain is built from TRBV6-4 and TRBJ2-3; 8 nucleotides match TRBD2. This CDR3 region has 16 residues. V dropped 0 bases and J dropped 6; count of bases not matched to a gene: 8. Germline-derived CDR1 and CDR2 are MRHNA and SNTAGT. This CDR3 reads CASSDSAGGPRDTQYF. The CDR3 DNA sequence: TGTGCCAGCAGTGACTCGGCGGGAGGACCCCGTGATACGCAGTATTTT.